This TCR beta chain was retrieved from a study of T cells after yellow fever vaccination. Via MiXCR, TCRdb re-called the 5' RACE reads, giving one row per CDR3 protein. Of about 360,000 distinct CDR3 sequences listed, roughly 6.1% were seen once; the top ten hold about 15%. The CDR3 runs to 17 residues. Germline CDR1 and CDR2: MNHEY and SVGAGI. Trimming cost V 1 base and J 6 bases; bases outside gene matches: 15. This clonotype was found many times. Source: PBMCs, taken 5 days after the yellow fever booster vaccination. The TCR originated in a man aged 25 to 40 who received the YFV17D yellow fever vaccine. The rearrangement uses TRBV6-5 and TRBJ2-7, with 7 bases fitting TRBD2. The CDR3 loop is CASSYLVGGRTVVEQYF. CDR3 sequence (DNA): TGTGCCAGCAGTTACTTGGTGGGCGGGAGAACGGTCGTCGAGCAGTACTTC.